The present TCR beta chain was sequenced within a study of shared clonotypes between healthy human individuals. The study, taken as a whole, reports: Naive subsets generally had larger estimated richness than memory subsets.

Authors' processing steps: Without quality scores, immunoSEQ junctional reads could not be filtered like full-length reads. The assay was immunoSEQ multiplex PCR, and TCRdb's table has in-frame clones only and misses some. The V and J calls and clone size were taken over from that table, and D and trimming were inferred from the DNA. The top ten hold 0.3% of the sample, which has hundreds of thousands of clones, nearly 98% seen once. As to this clone: No antigen is known for it.

As defined, naive CD8 cells were CD45RO-negative and positively selected for CCR7, with terminally differentiated effector memory CD45RA+ cells excluded. The CDR3 is 13 amino acids. V lost 1 base and J lost 5, with 7 bases in between. CDR1 SGHDT and CDR2 YYEEEE come from the germline V gene. The receptor comes from a man younger than 45 in good health. The source material was naive CD8+ T cells sorted from blood. The rearrangement links TRBV5-6 to TRBJ1-5; D remains ambiguous. In DNA, the CDR3 is TGTGCCAGCAGCTTGAGTTTATATCAGCCCCAGCATTTT. This translates into CASSLSLYQPQHF.